This TCR beta chain was identified in a study of CD8+ T cells in alopecia areata. Extracted RNA was reverse transcribed into cDNA, the sequencing template. The protocol was immunoSEQ multiplex PCR, while the TCRdb copy is restricted to in-frame clones and leaves out a portion. The table has roughly 250,000 clones, approximately 60% seen once. The CDR3 sequence is 8 residues long. The germline CDR1 and CDR2 sequences are SQVTM and ANQGSEA. This sample's treatment: oral pan-JAK inhibitor, 5-10 mg twice daily. The TCR was taken from a human donor with alopecia areata. This sample comprised CD4+ T cells sorted from blood, obtained around week 54, from a patient treated with tofacitinib. The chain couples TRBV29-1 to TRBJ1-1; the D gene is possibly TRBD1 (5 bases). CDR3 protein: CGTDEAFF. The DNA for the CDR3 is TGCGGGACGGATGAAGCTTTCTTT.